Listed below are T cell receptor beta chains from one sample, sequenced in a study of metastatic and nonmetastatic thyroid tumors. TCRdb ran MiXCR on the PCR reads. The sample gives 30,000 to 40,000 clones, 15% to 20% of which show up once; 12% is in the top ten. Sequencing was performed on blood. These receptors originate from a male donor with papillary thyroid cancer or a benign thyroid nodule (not recorded which). Some clones in this sample may be carry-over from other donors' samples. Both conserved end residues are part of each CDR3. D genes are given only for firm matches. Expanded clones get a size class; other rows say once, few or many, or leave the size out.

cdr3_aa cdr3_nt j_call clone_size v_call d_call
CASSFRVSGNTIYF TGTGCCAGCAGTTTCAGGGTATCTGGAAACACCATATATTTT TRBJ1-3 medium-sized TRBV28 -
CAWTLGQGPGYTF TGTGCCTGGACGCTTGGACAGGGGCCGGGGTACACCTTC TRBJ1-2 - TRBV30 TRBD1
CASSLEGGAGANVLTF TGTGCCAGCAGCTTGGAGGGAGGCGCTGGGGCCAACGTCCTGACTTTC TRBJ2-6 - TRBV5-5 -
CASSSTPPLTQKYYGYTF TGTGCCAGCAGCTCTACGCCCCCTCTCACACAGAAATACTATGGCTACACCTTC TRBJ1-2 many TRBV7-9 -
CAGGTEVGNEQFF TGTGCCGGAGGGACAGAGGTCGGCAATGAGCAGTTCTTC TRBJ2-1 few TRBV28 -
CDSSYSSGSSYEQYF TGTGACAGCAGTTATTCTAGCGGTAGCTCCTACGAGCAGTACTTC TRBJ2-7 - TRBV6-5 TRBD2
CASTSMGGPGNEQFF TGTGCCAGCACGTCGATGGGGGGGCCAGGCAATGAGCAGTTCTTC TRBJ2-1 many TRBV27 -
CASSLEYEQYF TGTGCCAGCAGTCTAGAATACGAGCAGTACTTC TRBJ2-7 few TRBV6-1 -
CSASAQGPTGELFF TGCAGTGCTAGTGCGCAGGGCCCCACCGGGGAGCTGTTTTTT TRBJ2-2 medium-sized TRBV20-1 -
CASSTGRTVYNEQFF TGTGCCAGTAGTACCGGACGGACAGTCTACAATGAGCAGTTCTTC TRBJ2-1 many TRBV19 -
CASTHSSSPEGYTF TGTGCCAGCACCCATTCTTCTTCCCCGGAAGGCTACACCTTC TRBJ1-2 many TRBV25-1 -
CASSLRAEGEKLFF TGTGCCAGCAGCTTGCGCGCAGAGGGGGAAAAACTGTTTTTT TRBJ1-4 many TRBV5-4 -
CASSRDLWGRNTEAFF TGTGCCAGCTCACGGGACCTATGGGGACGGAACACTGAAGCTTTCTTT TRBJ1-1 many TRBV18 -
CASSAEGGPQETQYF TGTGCCAGCAGTGCGGAGGGGGGCCCCCAAGAGACCCAGTACTTC TRBJ2-5 many TRBV2 -
CATSGGPETQYF TGTGCCACCAGTGGGGGGCCGGAGACCCAGTACTTC TRBJ2-5 many TRBV24-1 -
CSAVRGADTIYF TGCAGTGCGGTGCGAGGGGCGGACACCATATATTTT TRBJ1-3 - TRBV20-1 -
CASSLSGAGNTIYF TGTGCCAGCAGTTTATCAGGGGCTGGGAACACCATATATTTT TRBJ1-3 many TRBV12-3/TRBV12-4 -
CASRIDSSGANVLTF TGTGCCAGCAGGATAGACAGCTCTGGGGCCAACGTCCTGACTTTC TRBJ2-6 many TRBV12-3/TRBV12-4 -
CASSPRVQGIHEQFF TGTGCCAGCTCACCACGGGTACAGGGTATCCATGAGCAGTTCTTC TRBJ2-1 many TRBV18 -
CASITRQGSYNEQFF TGTGCCAGCATCACTAGACAGGGCTCCTACAATGAGCAGTTCTTC TRBJ2-1 many TRBV6-2/TRBV6-3 TRBD1
CAWSPKETQYF TGTGCCTGGAGTCCTAAGGAGACCCAGTACTTC TRBJ2-5 many TRBV30 -
CASSVGGGGDQPQHF TGTGCCAGCAGCGTAGGTGGCGGAGGGGATCAGCCCCAGCATTTT TRBJ1-5 many TRBV9 -
CATMGQGAEKHYGYTF TGTGCCACCATGGGGCAGGGGGCCGAAAAGCACTATGGCTACACCTTC TRBJ1-2 - TRBV24-1 TRBD1
CASSLRPRQDPNTEAFF TGCGCCAGCAGCTTGAGACCTCGACAGGACCCGAACACTGAAGCTTTCTTT TRBJ1-1 many TRBV5-1 -
CASSNRGAFSTDTQYF TGTGCCAGTAGTAACCGGGGGGCCTTTAGCACAGATACGCAGTATTTT TRBJ2-3 many TRBV19 -
CASISGGSPYGYTF TGTGCCAGCATCTCAGGGGGATCTCCCTATGGCTACACCTTC TRBJ1-2 few TRBV27 TRBD1
CASSFVSDWDTQYF TGTGCCAGCAGCTTTGTTTCGGATTGGGATACGCAGTATTTT TRBJ2-3 many TRBV7-2 -
CASRPGQLETQYF TGTGCCAGCAGGCCCGGACAGTTAGAGACCCAGTACTTC TRBJ2-5 many TRBV28 -
CASNTPLGGNSPLHF TGTGCCAGCAATACTCCTTTGGGAGGGAATTCACCCCTCCACTTT TRBJ1-6 many TRBV27 -
CASSLALGSGITDTQYF TGCGCCAGTAGCTTGGCGTTAGGTAGCGGGATCACAGATACGCAGTATTTT TRBJ2-3 - TRBV5-1 TRBD2
CASSQDRDPRFYEQYF TGCGCCAGCAGCCAAGATCGGGATCCCCGATTCTACGAGCAGTACTTC TRBJ2-7 many TRBV4-3 -
CASSVGQCDENLFF TGTGCCAGCAGCGTAGGGCAGTGCGATGAAAATCTGTTTTTT TRBJ1-4 - TRBV9 -
CASSYSTGHYSNHPQHF TGTGCCAGCAGTTACTCAACAGGGCACTACAGCAATCATCCCCAGCATTTT TRBJ1-5 - TRBV6-6 -
CSPSATWTAQETQYF TGCAGTCCGAGTGCGACCTGGACAGCCCAAGAGACCCAGTACTTC TRBJ2-5 many TRBV20-1 -
CASSLGSGMGTEAFF TGTGCCAGCAGCTTAGGATCAGGGATGGGAACTGAAGCTTTCTTT TRBJ1-1 - TRBV7-3 -
CAWKLHIGLSDTQYF TGTGCCTGGAAGTTGCACATTGGGTTGTCAGATACGCAGTATTTT TRBJ2-3 many TRBV30 -
CAIPGQGARSGANVLTF TGTGCCATCCCTGGGCAGGGGGCGCGGTCTGGGGCCAACGTCCTGACTTTC TRBJ2-6 - TRBV28 TRBD1
CASSLMQGQETQYF TGTGCCAGCAGTTTAATGCAGGGGCAAGAGACCCAGTACTTC TRBJ2-5 many TRBV12-3/TRBV12-4 -
CASSFTDASTDTQYF TGTGCCAGCAGCTTTACCGACGCCAGCACAGATACGCAGTATTTT TRBJ2-3 many TRBV7-9 -